This T cell receptor beta chain was recorded in a study of blood T cell repertoires in COVID-19. At the level of the study: COVID-19 samples, acute and convalescent, were from the United States, Italy and Spain. PBMCs, B-cell-depleted T cells, or T cells provided the cDNA or gDNA that made up the material.

Under the authors' procedure: It was from reference gene primer amplification that nucleated cell counts were estimated. TCRdb keeps only in-frame clones here, not all; method: immunoSEQ multiplex PCR. That table supplies the V and J calls and clone size; D and trimming were determined from the DNA. The profile covers roughly 200,000 clones, with around four fifths appearing a single time and roughly 7.8% taken by the ten largest. Trimming took 1 base from V and 4 from J; bases not matched to a gene: 7. This CDR3 has 16 amino acids. Per germline, CDR1 LGHNA and CDR2 YNFKEQ. Sequences were obtained from peripheral blood. V is TRBV4-2 and J is TRBJ1-1, with 9 bases matching TRBD1. This TCR derives from a middle-aged man with active or convalescent COVID-19. The CDR3 protein is CASSQVYNRGRTEAFF. The CDR3 DNA reads as TGTGCCAGCAGCCAAGTTTATAACAGGGGGCGCACTGAAGCTTTCTTT.